These 22 T cell receptor beta chains were sequenced from one sample in a study of T cell responses to AZD1222 COVID-19 vaccine. Method: immunoSEQ multiplex PCR; TCRdb's copy keeps in-frame clones and lacks some. This sample has 140,000 to 150,000 clones, with roughly 88% found just once. Source: peripheral blood, taken on day 0 of AZD1222 vaccination. The receptors were sampled from an adult in good health.

The chain combines TRBV15 with TRBJ1-2, with TRBD1 matching 7 bases. V shed 1 base and J 7 bases; nucleotides not matched to a gene: 6. The CDR3 extends over 14 amino acids. Germline CDR1 and CDR2: LNHNV and YYDKDF (reference sequence). CDR3 in DNA: TGTGCCACCAGCAGAGCTCGACAGGGTGGTGGCTACACCTTC. This encodes CATSRARQGGGYTF.

The V call is TRBV5-1, the J call TRBJ2-3, with D possibly being TRBD1 or TRBD2 (5 bases each). The ends were cut back, 0 bases at V and 0 bases at J, with 8 bases in the middle. The CDR3 extends over 15 amino acids. CDR1 SGHRS and CDR2 YFSETQ come from the germline V gene. For the CDR3, the DNA is TGCGCCAGCAGCTTGGGGGGGACGAGCACAGATACGCAGTATTTT. This encodes CASSLGGTSTDTQYF. Combining the CDR3 with reference TRBV5-1 and TRBJ2-3 gives the whole variable domain KAGVTQTPRYLIKTRGQQVTLSCSPISGHRSVSWYQQTPGQGLQFLFEYFSETQRNKGNFPGRFSGRQFSNSRSEMNVSTLELGDSALYLCASSLGGTSTDTQYFGPGTRLTVL.

This clone appeared a few times. The chain links TRBV5-1 to TRBJ1-4; the match to TRBD1 covers 8 bases. The CDR3 is made up of 12 amino acids. The V gene's germline CDR1 is SGHRS and CDR2 YFSETQ. Trimming at V came to 4 bases and at J to 14 bases, leaving 7 bases not matched to a gene. CDR3 sequence: CASSPQGALLFF. Here the CDR3 DNA reads TGCGCCAGCAGCCCCCAGGGGGCCCTTCTGTTTTTT. The full variable domain, in which reference TRBV5-1 and TRBJ1-4 provide the parts outside the CDR3, is KAGVTQTPRYLIKTRGQQVTLSCSPISGHRSVSWYQQTPGQGLQFLFEYFSETQRNKGNFPGRFSGRQFSNSRSEMNVSTLELGDSALYLCASSPQGALLFFGSGTQLSVL.

Details on this clone: Other DNA sequences from this sample encode an identical CDR3 as well. This chain connects TRBV11-2 to TRBJ2-2; no definite D call. The germline gives CDR1 SGHAT, CDR2 FQNNGV. The CDR3 spans 13 residues. Trimming cost V 4 bases and J 2 bases, with 5 bases left between them. CDR3 loop: CASSYTNTGELFF. Written as DNA, the CDR3 is TGTGCCAGCAGCTATACTAACACCGGGGAGCTGTTTTTT.

The J gene is TRBJ2-1, the V gene TRBV19, with D tentatively TRBD1 (6 bases). This CDR3 is 15 amino acids long. Trimming stripped 2 bases from V and 5 bases from J, with 13 bases between. CDR1 and CDR2 from the germline V gene are LNHDA and SQIVND (reference sequence). The CDR3 DNA is TGTGCCAGTAGTATAAGGGCAGGGGATAACAATGAGCAGTTCTTC. Translating it yields CASSIRAGDNNEQFF.

This chain links TRBV27 with TRBJ1-6; 9 bases are shared with TRBD1. V was pared by 6 bases and J by 9 bases, with 3 bases of the junction left unmatched. CDR1 MNHEY and CDR2 SMNVEV come from the germline V gene (reference sequence). CDR3 length: 13 residues. CDR3 sequence (DNA): TGTGCCAGCAGATTGGGACAGGGTTCACCCCTCCACTTT. Translation: CASRLGQGSPLHF.

V is TRBV10-3 and J is TRBJ2-2, with D tentatively TRBD1 or TRBD2 (5 bases each). Germline CDR1 and CDR2: ENHRY and SYGVKD. There are 18 residues in the CDR3. The ends were cut back, 0 bases at V and 0 bases at J, with 14 bases in the middle. The CDR3 DNA sequence: TGTGCCATCAGTGAGTCCCATCCGGGGCCCACGAACACCGGGGAGCTGTTTTTT. Protein sequence: CAISESHPGPTNTGELFF.

The V gene is TRBV10-2, the J gene TRBJ2-1; 9 nucleotides match TRBD2. The CDR3 has 14 amino acids. J lost 8 bases, V lost 7 bases, and 9 bases had no gene match. Germline CDR1 reads WSHSY; CDR2 reads SAAADI. CDR3 bases: TGCGCCAGCAACGCGGGGGGGTCTTCGGATGAGCAGTTCTTC. As protein: CASNAGGSSDEQFF.

This rearrangement joins TRBV5-4 to TRBJ1-5, with a tentative D call TRBD1 (5 bases). The germline CDR1 and CDR2 sequences are SGHNT and YYREEE (reference sequence). The CDR3 contains 14 residues. The ends were cut back, 2 bases at V and 2 bases at J, with 8 bases in the middle. CDR3 loop: CASSFQGGNQPQHF. As DNA, the CDR3 is TGTGCCAGCAGCTTCCAGGGTGGCAATCAGCCCCAGCATTTT.

The chain carries TRBV9 and TRBJ2-2; D ambiguous. Germline loops: CDR1 SGDLS, CDR2 YYNGEE. CDR3 length: 13 residues. The V gene lost 0 bases and the J gene lost 6 bases, with 6 bases spanning the gap. The chain's CDR3 is CASSVEYSGELFF. CDR3 in DNA: TGTGCCAGCAGCGTAGAGTATTCCGGGGAGCTGTTTTTT. The complete variable domain, with remaining parts taken from reference TRBV9 and TRBJ2-2, reads DSGVTQTPKHLITATGQRVTLRCSPRSGDLSVYWYQQSLDQGLQFLIQYYNGEERAKGNILERFSAQQFPDLHSELNLSSLELGDSALYFCASSVEYSGELFFGEGSRLTVL.

This clone was detected once. The chain carries TRBV3-1 (or the pseudogene TRBV3-2) and TRBJ2-7, with 7 bases lining up with TRBD2. Per germline, CDR1 LGHDT and CDR2 YNNKEL (reference sequence). CDR3 length equals 15 residues. V dropped 3 bases and J dropped 3; count of bases not matched to a gene: 8. CDR3: CASSHAPGLHYEQYF. The CDR3 nucleotides read TGTGCCAGCAGCCATGCCCCGGGACTACACTACGAGCAGTACTTC.

This clone occurred once. This sequence joins TRBV12-3 or TRBV12-4 and TRBJ2-7; D is undetermined. The CDR3 is made up of 11 amino acids. Trimming stripped 4 bases from V and 6 bases from J, with 7 bases between. The CDR3 reads CASSSGREQYF. The CDR3 DNA reads as TGTGCCAGCAGTTCCGGACGCGAGCAGTACTTC.

This chain connects TRBV4-3 to TRBJ1-2; TRBD1 agrees at 8 bases. This CDR3 region has 20 residues. The junction had 16 bases not matched to a gene; V was cut back by 1 base and J by 0 bases. Germline V gene lookup returns CDR1 LGHNA and CDR2 YSLEER. The DNA for the CDR3 is TGCGCCAGCAGCCAAGCGACGTTACGCAGGGGGCTCGAGGCTAACTATGGCTACACCTTC. It yields the protein CASSQATLRRGLEANYGYTF.

This chain joins TRBV25-1 and TRBJ1-2; 7 nucleotides agree with TRBD1. The CDR3 length is 15 residues. Germline CDR1 MGHDK, CDR2 SYGVNS. V gave up 6 bases and J gave up 0 bases; unmatched junction bases: 7. CDR3 bases: TGTGCCAGCAGGAGATGGGACAGCGCTAACTATGGCTACACCTTC. Its translation: CASRRWDSANYGYTF.

As to this clone: The sample holds other DNA sequences that translate to the same CDR3. The rearrangement uses TRBV6-2 or TRBV6-3 and TRBJ1-1, with D possibly TRBD1 on 5 matching bases. This CDR3 comprises 13 residues. CDR1 and CDR2 from the germline V gene are MNHEY and SVGEGT. Trimming stripped 2 bases from V and 1 base from J, with 5 bases between. The CDR3 sequence is CASSYGGNTEAFF. DNA of the CDR3: TGTGCCAGCAGTTACGGGGGGAACACTGAAGCTTTCTTT.

The chain is built from TRBV28 and TRBJ2-7, with TRBD2 identical over 7 bases. There are 15 residues in the CDR3. Germline trimming cut 6 bases from V and 0 bases from J; bases unmatched to any gene: 8. Germline CDR1 reads MDHEN; CDR2 reads SYDVKM. CDR3: CASSPSGASSYEQYF. As DNA, the CDR3 is TGTGCCAGCAGCCCCAGCGGGGCAAGCTCCTACGAGCAGTACTTC.

This clone was picked up one time. V is TRBV19 and J is TRBJ2-2; 8 bases line up with TRBD2. After removal of 5 bases from V and 5 bases from J, the junction contained 4 bases not matched to a gene. The CDR3 has 14 residues. Per germline, CDR1 LNHDA and CDR2 SQIVND (reference sequence). Written as DNA, the CDR3 is TGTGCCAGTAGTCGCGGGGGGTCTACCGGGGAGCTGTTTTTT. It is translated as CASSRGGSTGELFF.

The chain has TRBV19 and TRBJ1-5; D may be TRBD1 (5 bases). Germline CDR1 and CDR2: LNHDA and SQIVND (reference sequence). Between the trimmed V and J ends, which lost 0 bases and 6 bases, there was a span of 15 bases. This CDR3 has 16 residues. DNA for the CDR3: TGTGCCAGTAGTATAGATGGCCAGGGTCGGGCTCAGCCCCAGCATTTT. This sequence encodes CASSIDGQGRAQPQHF.

CDR3 in amino acids: CASSLGSGAGDDYGYTF. The DNA of the CDR3 is TGCGCCAGCAGCTTAGGGTCGGGGGCAGGGGATGACTATGGCTACACCTTC. The V and J genes are TRBV5-1 and TRBJ1-2; a weak D match, TRBD1 (6 bases). CDR3 length: 17 residues. V was pared by 2 bases and J by 3 bases, with 20 bases between. Germline-derived CDR1 and CDR2 are SGHRS and YFSETQ.

The chain joins TRBV6-5 to TRBJ1-3; D gene uncertain. Germline V gene data show CDR1 as MNHEY and CDR2 as SVGAGI. The CDR3 length is 14 residues. V dropped 7 bases and J dropped 0 bases, with 10 bases sitting between them. CDR3 sequence reads: CASKTQLSGNTIYF. The CDR3 DNA is TGTGCCAGCAAGACACAGCTCTCTGGAAACACCATATATTTT.

This clone was found a few times. V and J are TRBV18 and TRBJ2-3, with D unresolved. CDR1 and CDR2 from the germline V gene are KGHSH and LQKENI. Trimming left V 4 bases short and J 1 base short, with 6 bases between. The length of the CDR3 is 13 residues. For the CDR3, the DNA is TGTGCCAGCTCACAGGGCCGCACAGATACGCAGTATTTT. It translates to CASSQGRTDTQYF.

This sequence joins TRBV14 and TRBJ2-2; TRBD1 aligns across 7 bases. Germline V gives CDR1 SGHDN, CDR2 FVKESK. This CDR3 is built from 17 residues. J gave up 1 base and V 4 bases, and 9 bases lay outside the gene matches. For the CDR3, the DNA is TGTGCCAGCAGCCTCCTGGGGACAGCCCTGAACACCGGGGAGCTGTTTTTT. As protein: CASSLLGTALNTGELFF.